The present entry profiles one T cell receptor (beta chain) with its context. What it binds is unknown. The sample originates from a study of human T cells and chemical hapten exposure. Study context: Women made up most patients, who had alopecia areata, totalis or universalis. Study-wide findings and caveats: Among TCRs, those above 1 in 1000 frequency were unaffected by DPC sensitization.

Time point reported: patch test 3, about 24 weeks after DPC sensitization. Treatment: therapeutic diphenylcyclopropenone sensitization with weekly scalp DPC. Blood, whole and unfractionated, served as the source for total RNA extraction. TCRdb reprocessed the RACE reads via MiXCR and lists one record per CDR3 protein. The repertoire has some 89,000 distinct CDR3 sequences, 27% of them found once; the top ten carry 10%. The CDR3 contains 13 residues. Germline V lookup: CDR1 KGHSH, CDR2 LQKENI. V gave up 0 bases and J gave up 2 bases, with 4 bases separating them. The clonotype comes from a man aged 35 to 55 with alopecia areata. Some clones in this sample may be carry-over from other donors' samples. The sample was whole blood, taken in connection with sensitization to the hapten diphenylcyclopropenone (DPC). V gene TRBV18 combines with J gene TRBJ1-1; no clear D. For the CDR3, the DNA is TGTGCCAGCTCACCACCAGACAACACTGAAGCTTTCTTT. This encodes CASSPPDNTEAFF.